These 18 T cell receptor beta chains were all obtained from the same sample, sequenced in a study of blood T cell repertoires in COVID-19. Sequencing was performed with immunoSEQ multiplex PCR; in TCRdb, only in-frame clones are kept and a portion is missing. Of over 300,000 clones in the sample, almost 90% were seen once. The sequenced sample was peripheral blood. The receptors shown here come from a man aged 18 to 30 with active or convalescent COVID-19.

The chain recombines TRBV24-1 with TRBJ2-1; 10 bases align to TRBD1. V shed 4 bases and J 3 bases; nucleotides not matched to a gene: 5. The germline V gene encodes CDR1 KGHDR and CDR2 SFDVKD. CDR3 length equals 16 residues. The CDR3 DNA is TGTGCCACCAGTGACCCGACAGGGGGCAACTACAATGAGCAGTTCTTC. Its translation is CATSDPTGGNYNEQFF.

The CDR3 nucleotides read TGTGCCAGCAGCACCGGACAGGGGGCGGTTCAGCCCCAGCATTTT. Translated: CASSTGQGAVQPQHF. This chain joins TRBV28 and TRBJ1-5; 11 positions agree with TRBD1. Trimming took 6 bases from V and 6 from J; bases not matched to a gene: 7. The V gene's germline CDR1 is MDHEN and CDR2 SYDVKM. The CDR3 spans 15 residues.

The chain couples TRBV28 to TRBJ1-4, with D hard to call. Per the germline V gene, CDR1 is MDHEN and CDR2 is SYDVKM. V lost 3 bases to trimming and J lost 2 bases, with 13 bases between them. The CDR3 has 16 amino acids. CDR3 loop: CASSFVSSSTNEKLFF. The DNA for the CDR3 is TGTGCCAGCAGTTTTGTATCTTCTTCCACTAATGAAAAACTGTTTTTT. Full variable domain (outside the CDR3, taken from reference TRBV28 and TRBJ1-4): DVKVTQSSRYLVKRTGEKVFLECVQDMDHENMFWYRQDPGLGLRLIYFSYDVKMKEKGDIPEGYSVSREKKERFSLILESASTNQTSMYLCASSFVSSSTNEKLFFGSGTQLSVL.

The chain is built from TRBV27 and TRBJ2-3, with D perhaps matching TRBD1 (5 bases). This CDR3 contains 13 residues. Trimming took off 5 bases at V and 2 bases at J, with 8 bases between the two ends. Germline assignment: CDR1 MNHEY and CDR2 SMNVEV (reference sequence). The CDR3 is CASSEQATDTQYF. CDR3 DNA: TGTGCCAGCAGTGAACAGGCCACAGATACGCAGTATTTT.

This clone occurred once. The chain carries TRBV4-1 and TRBJ2-7; D gene unclear. Trimming cost V 4 bases and J 3 bases, with 13 bases left between them. Germline V gene data show CDR1 as MGHRA and CDR2 as YSYEKL. The CDR3 has 14 amino acids. In DNA form, the CDR3 reads TGCGCCAGCAGCCCGAGTCAGGAAATCTACGAGCAGTACTTC. This sequence encodes CASSPSQEIYEQYF.

This chain links TRBV2 with TRBJ2-1, with 9 nucleotides matching TRBD2. The CDR3 is made up of 15 amino acids. Per germline, CDR1 SNHLY and CDR2 FYNNEI. The V and J ends lost 8 bases and 7 bases, in that order; junction bases with no gene match: 12. The CDR3 sequence: CASPAPSGTGNEQFF. Here the CDR3 DNA reads TGTGCCAGCCCAGCCCCTAGCGGGACGGGGAATGAGCAGTTCTTC.

About this clone itself: At one of its ends the junction is not consistent with the germline gene, which may arise from a read error. This chain connects TRBV2 to TRBJ2-6; D perhaps matches TRBD1 (5 bases). In germline, CDR1 is SNHLY, CDR2 FYNNEI. This CDR3 comprises 16 residues. The CDR3 region is CASSERGSSGANVLTF. The CDR3 coding sequence is TGTGCCAGCAGTGAAAGGGGCAGCTCTGGGGCCAACGTGCTGACTTTC.

V gene TRBV7-9 combines with J gene TRBJ1-6, with D uncertain. CDR3 length: 14 amino acids. Germline CDR1 reads SEHNR; CDR2 reads FQNEAQ (reference sequence). The V and J ends lost 7 bases and 7 bases respectively, with 14 bases between them. CDR3: CASTEWAENSPLHF. The CDR3 coding sequence is TGTGCCAGCACCGAATGGGCAGAGAATTCACCCCTCCACTTT. The full variable domain, its missing parts supplied by reference TRBV7-9 and TRBJ1-6, is DTGVSQNPRHKITKRGQNVTFRCDPISEHNRLYWYRQTLGQGPEFLTYFQNEAQLEKSRLLSDRFSAERPKGSFSTLEIQRTEQGDSAMYLCASTEWAENSPLHFGNGTRLTVT.

A word on this clone: At the DNA level, this CDR3 is encoded by other sequences in the same sample as well. The chain recombines TRBV7-9 with TRBJ1-6; D gene unclear. Between the trimmed V and J ends, which lost 2 bases and 7 bases, there was a span of 3 bases. The CDR3 spans 12 residues. Looked up from germline, CDR1 is SEHNR and CDR2 is FQNEAQ (reference sequence). CDR3 DNA sequence: TGTGCCAGCAGCTTAACAAATTCACCCCTCCACTTT. Residues: CASSLTNSPLHF.

The V call is TRBV5-4, the J call TRBJ2-2, with TRBD1 as a possible D gene (6 bases). The V end lost 3 bases, the J end lost 5 bases, and 20 bases lay between the germline ends. The germline gives CDR1 SGHNT, CDR2 YYREEE (reference sequence). This CDR3 has 17 amino acids. CDR3 DNA sequence: TGTGCCAGCAGCTCGGCGGCATTAATCACAGGGACCGGGGAGCTGTTTTTT. Its translation is CASSSAALITGTGELFF.

The V call is TRBV11-2, the J call TRBJ1-4, with 10 bases matching TRBD1. V trimming: 4 bases; J trimming: 5 bases; junction bases outside the gene matches: 4. Germline lookup yields CDR1 SGHAT and CDR2 FQNNGV. The CDR3 extends over 15 amino acids. CDR3 sequence (DNA): TGTGCCAGCAGCTCCGGACAGGGGGGCAATGAAAAACTGTTTTTT. Translation: CASSSGQGGNEKLFF.

This chain joins TRBV4-1 and TRBJ1-6; the match to TRBD1 covers 9 bases. Germline trimming cut 4 bases from V and 7 bases from J; bases unmatched to any gene: 8. The CDR3 runs 16 residues. The germline gives CDR1 MGHRA, CDR2 YSYEKL. The chain's CDR3 is CASSRYPGQGNSPLHF. CDR3 coding DNA: TGCGCCAGCAGCCGATACCCGGGACAGGGAAATTCACCCCTCCACTTT.

The genes are TRBV6-5 and TRBJ1-4; no clear D. The V and J ends lost 7 bases and 8 bases respectively, with 11 bases between them. Germline-derived CDR1 and CDR2 are MNHEY and SVGAGI. The CDR3 sequence is 12 residues long. Here the CDR3 reads CASNRSGEKLFF. As DNA, the CDR3 is TGTGCCAGCAACCGAAGCGGGGAAAAACTGTTTTTT.

CDR3 protein: CASSRTSGSRETQYF. In DNA form, the CDR3 reads TGTGCCAGCAGCCGGACTAGCGGGAGTAGAGAGACCCAGTACTTC. The chain has TRBV11-3 and TRBJ2-5; 13 bases are a match to TRBD2. Germline loops: CDR1 SGHNT, CDR2 YENEEA. The ends lost 5 bases at V and 4 bases at J; junction bases unmatched: 4. The CDR3 is 15 amino acids.

The genes are TRBV4-1 and TRBJ2-7, with TRBD1 as a possible D gene (6 bases). CDR3 size: 17 residues. Trimming removed 0 bases from V and 3 bases from J, with 18 bases in between. Looked up from germline, CDR1 is MGHRA and CDR2 is YSYEKL. CDR3 amino acids: CASSQDYRTAEIYEQYF. In DNA, the CDR3 is TGCGCCAGCAGCCAAGATTATCGGACAGCCGAAATCTACGAGCAGTACTTC.

The chain has TRBV7-9 and TRBJ1-5; TRBD1 aligns across 9 bases. Per the germline V gene, CDR1 is SEHNR and CDR2 is FQNEAQ (reference sequence). V trimming: 5 bases; J trimming: 9 bases; junction bases outside the gene matches: 11. The CDR3 totals 15 residues. CDR3: CASSLGQGQGGPQHF. The CDR3 DNA follows: TGTGCCAGCAGCCTCGGCCAGGGACAGGGAGGGCCCCAGCATTTT.

The table lists this clone with a count of one. This chain links TRBV18 with TRBJ1-2; D is uncertain. V was cut by 4 bases and J by 8 bases, with 8 bases left in between. Germline V gene sequence: CDR1 KGHSH, CDR2 LQKENI. This CDR3 region has 11 residues. CDR3 sequence: CASSQPGGYTF. The CDR3 nucleotides are TGTGCCAGCTCACAGCCGGGGGGCTACACCTTC.

This clone was counted once. The V call is TRBV2, the J call TRBJ1-3; D is possibly TRBD1 (6 bases). V was pared by 6 bases and J by 2 bases, with 14 bases between. The CDR3 sequence is 15 residues long. CDR1 is SNHLY, CDR2 FYNNEI, per germline. CDR3 amino acids: CASRTRGGPGNTIYF. The CDR3 DNA reads TGTGCCAGCAGGACCCGAGGGGGTCCTGGAAACACCATATATTTT.